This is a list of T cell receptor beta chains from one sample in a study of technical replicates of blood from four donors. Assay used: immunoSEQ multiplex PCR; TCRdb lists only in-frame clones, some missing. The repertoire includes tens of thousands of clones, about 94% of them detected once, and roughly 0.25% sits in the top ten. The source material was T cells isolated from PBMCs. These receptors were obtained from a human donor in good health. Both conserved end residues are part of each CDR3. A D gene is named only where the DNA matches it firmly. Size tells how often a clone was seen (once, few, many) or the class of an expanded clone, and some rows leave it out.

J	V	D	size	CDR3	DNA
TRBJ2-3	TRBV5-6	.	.	CASSSPQQDSTDTQYF	TGTGCCAGCAGCTCCCCACAACAGGACAGCACAGATACGCAGTATTTT
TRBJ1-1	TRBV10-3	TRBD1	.	CAISSGQGAQRSSFF	TGTGCCATCAGTTCGGGACAGGGGGCGCAAAGATCGTCTTTCTTT
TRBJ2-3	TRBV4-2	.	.	CASSQDPSSDRVTDTQYF	TGTGCCAGCAGCCAAGATCCCTCCTCGGACAGAGTCACAGATACGCAGTATTTT
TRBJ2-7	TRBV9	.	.	CASSVEEGWEQYF	TGTGCCAGCAGCGTAGAGGAGGGTTGGGAGCAGTACTTC
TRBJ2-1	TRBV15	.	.	CATSRDPGGPYNEQFF	TGTGCCACCAGCAGAGATCCTGGCGGCCCCTACAATGAGCAGTTCTTC
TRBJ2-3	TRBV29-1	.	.	CSVERQITDTQYF	TGCAGCGTTGAAAGACAGATAACAGATACGCAGTATTTT
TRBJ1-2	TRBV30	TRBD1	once	CAWSVPPGGPNYGYTF	TGTGCCTGGAGTGTACCCCCAGGGGGCCCGAACTATGGCTACACCTTC
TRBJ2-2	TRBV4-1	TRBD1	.	CASSQTGGAGTGELFF	TGCGCCAGCAGCCAAACAGGGGGCGCGGGCACCGGGGAGCTGTTTTTT
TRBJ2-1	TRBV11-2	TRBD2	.	CASSLRREAYNEQFF	TGTGCCAGCAGCTTACGGCGGGAGGCCTACAATGAGCAGTTCTTC
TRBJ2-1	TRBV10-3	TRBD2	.	CAIREGTSLYNEQFF	TGTGCCATCAGGGAGGGGACTAGCCTCTACAATGAGCAGTTCTTC
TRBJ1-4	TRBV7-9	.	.	CASSLGGFATNEKLFF	TGTGCCAGCAGCTTAGGAGGGTTTGCAACTAATGAAAAACTGTTTTTT
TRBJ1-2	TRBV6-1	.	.	CASSPSAGTNYGYTF	TGTGCCAGCAGTCCCTCGGCAGGAACTAACTATGGCTACACCTTC
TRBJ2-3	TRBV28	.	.	CASSLVGSLTDTQYF	TGTGCCAGCAGTTTAGTCGGGAGCCTCACAGATACGCAGTATTTT
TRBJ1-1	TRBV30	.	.	CAWSYRDGAEAFF	TGTGCCTGGAGTTACAGGGATGGGGCTGAAGCTTTCTTT
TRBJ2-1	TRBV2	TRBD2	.	CAILTSGRGYNEQFF	TGTGCCATTTTGACTAGCGGGAGAGGTTACAATGAGCAGTTCTTC
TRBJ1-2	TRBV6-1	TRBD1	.	CASSGRTGANYGYTF	TGTGCCAGCAGTGGGAGGACAGGAGCTAACTATGGCTACACCTTC
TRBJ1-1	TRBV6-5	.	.	CASRISGLVNTEAFF	TGTGCCAGCAGGATCTCAGGTCTTGTGAACACTGAAGCTTTCTTT
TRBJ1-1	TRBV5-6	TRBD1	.	CASSYRTGAGTEAFF	TGTGCCAGCAGCTATCGGACAGGGGCGGGCACTGAAGCTTTCTTT
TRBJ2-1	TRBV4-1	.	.	CASSQSIGRGNEQFF	TGCGCCAGCAGCCAATCCATAGGTAGGGGCAATGAGCAGTTCTTC
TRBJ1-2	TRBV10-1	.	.	CASSDGGGGYTF	TGCGCCAGCAGTGATGGGGGCGGAGGCTACACCTTC
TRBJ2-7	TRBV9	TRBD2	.	CASSPGGGDYEQYF	TGTGCCAGCAGCCCCGGGGGGGGCGACTACGAGCAGTACTTC
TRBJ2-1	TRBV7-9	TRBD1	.	CASSPGTGMNEQFF	TGTGCCAGCAGCCCCGGGACAGGGATGAATGAGCAGTTCTTC
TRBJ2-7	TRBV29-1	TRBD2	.	CSVRTSGRPYEQYF	TGCAGCGTTAGGACTAGCGGGCGCCCCTACGAGCAGTACTTC
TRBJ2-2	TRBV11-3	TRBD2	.	CASSPNWTSHNTGELFF	TGTGCCAGCAGCCCTAATTGGACTAGCCATAACACCGGGGAGCTGTTTTTT
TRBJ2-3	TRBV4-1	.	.	CASSQPLSTGPVDF	TGCGCCAGCAGCCAGCCGTTGTCAACAGGGCCCGTGGATTTC
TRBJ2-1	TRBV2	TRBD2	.	CASRAGTSGNNEQFF	TGTGCCAGCAGGGCCGGGACTAGCGGGAACAATGAGCAGTTCTTC
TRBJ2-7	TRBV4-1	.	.	CASSQDLSSAVYEQYF	TGCGCCAGCAGCCAAGATCTGTCGTCGGCGGTCTACGAGCAGTACTTC
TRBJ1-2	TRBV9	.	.	CASSTPGGYYGYTF	TGTGCCAGCAGCACACCGGGGGGGTACTATGGCTACACCTTC
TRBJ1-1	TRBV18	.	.	CASSPVEDSNAAFF	TGTGCCAGCTCACCGGTAGAGGACAGTAACGCAGCTTTCTTT
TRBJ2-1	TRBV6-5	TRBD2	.	CASSSPRTSGISEQFF	TGTGCCAGCAGTTCACCAAGGACTAGCGGTATCAGCGAGCAGTTCTTC
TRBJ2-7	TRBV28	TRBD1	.	CASSSPRQGPYEQYF	TGTGCCAGCAGTTCCCCGCGACAGGGCCCCTACGAGCAGTACTTC
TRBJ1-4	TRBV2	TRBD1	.	CASSQGAAANEKLFF	TGTGCCAGCAGCCAGGGGGCAGCAGCTAATGAAAAACTGTTTTTT
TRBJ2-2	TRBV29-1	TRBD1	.	CSVPDRQGGVFF	TGCAGCGTCCCAGACAGACAGGGTGGGGTGTTTTTT
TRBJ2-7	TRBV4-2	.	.	CASSQPPGYEQYF	TGTGCCAGCAGCCAGCCTCCCGGCTACGAGCAGTACTTC
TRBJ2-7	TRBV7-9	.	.	CASSFRLGSYEQYF	TGTGCCAGCAGCTTCAGGCTGGGGAGCTACGAGCAGTACTTC
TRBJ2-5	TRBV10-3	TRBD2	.	CAISDPGVASGSQETQYF	TGTGCCATCAGTGACCCCGGAGTAGCTAGCGGGTCTCAAGAGACCCAGTACTTC
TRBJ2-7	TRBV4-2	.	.	CASSQDTRNTGEQYF	TGTGCCAGCAGCCAAGATACCAGAAACACGGGAGAGCAGTACTTC
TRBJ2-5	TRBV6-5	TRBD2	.	CASSPSGGAQETQYF	TGTGCCAGCAGCCCTAGCGGGGGCGCGCAAGAGACCCAGTACTTC
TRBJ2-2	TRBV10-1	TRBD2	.	CASSGLGDHTGELFF	TGCGCCAGCAGCGGACTAGGGGACCACACCGGGGAGCTGTTTTTT
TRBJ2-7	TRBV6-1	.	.	CASGPPGYEQYF	TGTGCCAGTGGTCCCCCGGGGTACGAGCAGTACTTC
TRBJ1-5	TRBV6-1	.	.	CASSLSESQHF	TGTGCCAGCAGCCTGTCCGAGAGCCAGCATTTT
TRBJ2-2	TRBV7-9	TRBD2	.	CASPGTSGRGRPGELFF	TGTGCCAGTCCCGGGACTAGCGGGAGAGGAAGGCCCGGGGAGCTGTTTTTT
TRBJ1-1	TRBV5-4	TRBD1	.	CASGGQGAEAFF	TGTGCCAGCGGGGGACAGGGGGCCGAAGCTTTCTTT
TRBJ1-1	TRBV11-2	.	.	CASYGSGYTEAFF	TGTGCCAGCTACGGGTCGGGGTACACTGAAGCTTTCTTT
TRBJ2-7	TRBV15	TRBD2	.	CATSSYRGAYEQYF	TGTGCCACCAGCAGTTACCGGGGGGCCTACGAGCAGTACTTC
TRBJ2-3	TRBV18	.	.	CASSPMSLARRTDTQYF	TGTGCCAGCTCACCTATGTCCCTAGCGCGACGAACAGATACGCAGTATTTT
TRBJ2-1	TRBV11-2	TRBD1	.	CASSLGWTGVNEQFF	TGTGCCAGCAGCTTAGGCTGGACAGGGGTCAATGAGCAGTTCTTC
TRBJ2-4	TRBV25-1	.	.	CASSSINGAKNIQYF	TGTGCCAGCAGTTCCATAAACGGGGCCAAAAACATTCAGTACTTC
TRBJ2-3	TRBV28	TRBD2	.	CASSNPGLADSTDTQYF	TGTGCCAGCAGTAACCCGGGACTAGCGGACAGCACAGATACGCAGTATTTT
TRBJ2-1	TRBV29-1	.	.	CSVGPGDNEQFF	TGCAGCGTTGGTCCGGGGGACAATGAGCAGTTCTTC
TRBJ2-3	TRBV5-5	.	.	CASSLNRGGDTQYF	TGTGCCAGCAGCTTGAACAGGGGGGGAGATACGCAGTATTTT
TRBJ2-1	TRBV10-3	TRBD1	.	CAISEMYTGGHSYNEQFF	TGTGCCATCAGTGAGATGTATACAGGGGGCCACTCCTACAATGAGCAGTTCTTC
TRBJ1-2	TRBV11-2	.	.	CASSLFTGSNYGYTF	TGTGCCAGCAGCTTATTTACGGGTTCCAACTATGGCTACACCTTC